Listed below are T cell receptor beta chains from one sample, sequenced in a study of preoperative IRX-2 immunotherapy in early breast cancer. Profiling relied on immunoSEQ multiplex PCR, and the TCRdb table lists in-frame clones only, not all of them. Here the sample spans just over 25,000 clones, approximately 75% being singletons. The source was lymph node tissue, collected after IRX-2 immunotherapy. These receptors came from a human donor with breast cancer. Both conserved end residues are trimmed from each CDR3. The D gene is left open where the match is weak.

J | V | D | CDR3
TRBJ1-1 | TRBV6-8 | TRBD1 | ASSSQGSTEAF
TRBJ1-1 | TRBV30 | . | AWTRDLKAEAF
TRBJ2-6 | TRBV6-8 | . | AAWRGTGANVLT
TRBJ1-1 | TRBV28 | TRBD1 | ASSSRGQRTEAF
TRBJ1-6 | TRBV10-2 | . | ASRATEAGSPLH
TRBJ2-2 | TRBV12-5 | TRBD2 | ASGLVSSGNTGELF
TRBJ1-1 | TRBV6-8 | . | ASSSWGGPEAF
TRBJ1-2 | TRBV6-7 | TRBD1 | ASSRDRNYGYT
TRBJ2-3 | TRBV12-5 | . | ASGLARGSTDTQY
TRBJ1-6 | TRBV25-1 | . | ASSEWGQTNSPLH
TRBJ1-1 | TRBV11-3 | . | ASSLGGGRDTEAF
TRBJ2-7 | TRBV30 | TRBD2 | AWSVIRGGASYEQY
TRBJ2-1 | TRBV19 | TRBD1 | ASSLRDRGNNEQF